The T cell receptor beta chain under discussion was sequenced for a study of T cell responses to AZD1222 COVID-19 vaccine. Whole-study findings and limits: Researchers report vaccine-associated CD4 TCRs spanning spike, with dominance at 160-218 and 743-854.

Germline V gene lookup returns CDR1 SGDLS and CDR2 YYNGEE. This CDR3 contains 14 residues. The V and J ends lost 0 bases and 0 bases respectively, with 6 bases between them. Assay: immunoSEQ multiplex PCR; the TCRdb copy retains only in-frame clones and omits some. The table includes about 160,000 clones, 85% to 90% detected once. As regards this clone: What it binds is not known.

The sequencing used peripheral blood, collected on day 0 of AZD1222 vaccination. The sequence came from an adult in good health. The chain uses TRBV9 and TRBJ2-5; D ambiguous. Written as DNA, the CDR3 is TGTGCCAGCAGCGTAGATACAGACCAAGAGACCCAGTACTTC. It encodes CASSVDTDQETQYF.